The present T cell receptor (beta chain) was sequenced within a study of OX40 agonist ivuxolimab in advanced cancers. Study-wide results and caveats: By week 6 at 0.1 to 3.0 mg/kg, blood CD4+ and CD8+ T cells had expanded clonally.

Between the trimmed V and J ends, which lost 6 bases and 0 bases, there was a span of 14 bases. The CDR3 covers 15 residues. Per germline, CDR1 SNHLY and CDR2 FYNNEI. TCRdb keeps only in-frame clones here, not all; method: immunoSEQ multiplex PCR. The repertoire holds tens of thousands of clones, with 65% to 90% as singletons. Notes on this clone: As yet, its antigen is unknown.

This chain links TRBV2 with TRBJ1-1; D may be TRBD1 (5 bases). The clonotype comes from an adult with an advanced solid tumor such as melanoma, head and neck, liver or kidney cancer. The sample consisted of CD4+ or CD8+ T cells sorted from blood, taken in a trial of the OX40 agonist ivuxolimab. CDR3 amino acids: CASSSPGTVNTEAFF. As DNA, the CDR3 is TGTGCCAGCAGCAGTCCCGGGACGGTGAACACTGAAGCTTTCTTT.